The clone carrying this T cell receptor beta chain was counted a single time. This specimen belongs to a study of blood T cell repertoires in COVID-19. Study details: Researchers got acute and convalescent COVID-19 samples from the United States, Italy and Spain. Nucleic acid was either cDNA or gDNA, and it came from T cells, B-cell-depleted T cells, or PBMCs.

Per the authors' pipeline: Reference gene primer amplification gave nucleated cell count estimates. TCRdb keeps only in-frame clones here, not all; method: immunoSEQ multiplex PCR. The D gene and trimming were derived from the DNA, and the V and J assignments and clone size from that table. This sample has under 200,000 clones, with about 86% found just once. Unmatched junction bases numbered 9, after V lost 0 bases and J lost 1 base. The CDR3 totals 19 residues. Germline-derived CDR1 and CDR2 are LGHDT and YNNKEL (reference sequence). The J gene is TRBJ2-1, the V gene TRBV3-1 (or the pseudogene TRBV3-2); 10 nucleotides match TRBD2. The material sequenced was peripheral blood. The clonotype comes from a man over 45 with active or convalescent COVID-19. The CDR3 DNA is TGTGCCAGCAGCCAAGATGAGCCTAGCGGGAGCCCATCCTACAATGAGCAGTTCTTC. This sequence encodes CASSQDEPSGSPSYNEQFF.